The 26 T cell receptor beta chains presented below share a single source sample, sequenced in a study of cytomegalovirus exposure and HLA in healthy donors. The PCR contained 60 Vbeta and 13 Jbeta primers. The repertoire was sequenced with immunoSEQ multiplex PCR; TCRdb's copy has only in-frame clones and lacks some. The sample records roughly 120,000 clones, less than 85% being singletons. The source material was PBMCs. The receptors derive from a man in his fifties or sixties in good health and CMV-seropositive.

This clone was recorded a few times. V usage is TRBV10-1 and J usage is TRBJ2-3; TRBD2 matches at 10 bases. V lost 0 bases to trimming and J lost 7 bases; unmatched junction nucleotides: 7. The V gene's germline CDR1 is WNHNN and CDR2 SYGVQD (reference sequence). This CDR3 spans 16 amino acids. The CDR3 protein is CASSESGAGGRNTQYF. CDR3 sequence (DNA): TGCGCCAGCAGTGAGTCGGGAGCGGGGGGGCGAAATACGCAGTATTTT.

The genes are TRBV6-5 and TRBJ1-1; TRBD1 matches 8 bases. With 4 bases clipped from V and 4 bases from J, the junction kept 11 bases outside the gene matches. Germline V lookup: CDR1 MNHEY, CDR2 SVGAGI. The CDR3 contains 16 residues. The CDR3 loop reads CASSFTGTGPGTEAFF. In DNA form, the CDR3 reads TGTGCCAGCAGTTTCACCGGGACAGGCCCAGGCACTGAAGCTTTCTTT.

The chain is built from TRBV5-1 and TRBJ2-7; D remains ambiguous. Germline lookup yields CDR1 SGHRS and CDR2 YFSETQ. The CDR3 extends over 14 amino acids. Trimming removed 0 bases from V and 1 base from J, with 8 bases in between. The CDR3 DNA reads as TGCGCCAGCAGCTTGGAATTACAGTCCTACGAGCAGTACTTC. Its translation is CASSLELQSYEQYF.

V is TRBV7-9 and J is TRBJ2-4; 7 bases fit TRBD2. The ends lost 5 bases at V and 2 bases at J; junction bases unmatched: 12. This CDR3 contains 17 residues. Germline V CDR1 and CDR2: SEHNR, FQNEAQ (reference sequence). CDR3 nucleotides: TGTGCCAGCAGCCCCCTCGGGGGGACGGGGACCAAAAACATTCAGTACTTC. Protein: CASSPLGGTGTKNIQYF.

V and J are TRBV9 and TRBJ2-7; D is unresolved. Trimming cost V 4 bases and J 3 bases, with 5 bases left between them. This CDR3 region has 11 residues. The germline gives CDR1 SGDLS, CDR2 YYNGEE. The CDR3 DNA is TGTGCCAGCAGCTCCCACTACGAGCAGTACTTC. Its protein product is CASSSHYEQYF. The variable domain in full, completed from reference TRBV9 and TRBJ2-7, reads DSGVTQTPKHLITATGQRVTLRCSPRSGDLSVYWYQQSLDQGLQFLIQYYNGEERAKGNILERFSAQQFPDLHSELNLSSLELGDSALYFCASSSHYEQYFGPGTRLTVT.

J is TRBJ2-7 and V is TRBV2, with D perhaps TRBD1 (5 bases). The CDR3 loop spans 14 amino acids. Germline lookup yields CDR1 SNHLY and CDR2 FYNNEI. Between the trimmed V and J ends, which lost 6 bases and 6 bases, there was a span of 18 bases. CDR3 DNA: TGTGCCAGCAGCCTTTTTAATGGGGCAGCCGAGCAGTACTTC. It specifies CASSLFNGAAEQYF.

The chain uses TRBV5-1 and TRBJ2-1; TRBD2 matches at 14 bases. The ends lost 2 bases at V and 8 bases at J; junction bases unmatched: 6. Germline values: CDR1 SGHRS, CDR2 YFSETQ. This CDR3 comprises 16 residues. CDR3: CASSLGTSGSEDEQFF. The DNA for the CDR3 is TGCGCCAGCAGCTTAGGGACTAGCGGGAGTGAAGATGAGCAGTTCTTC.

This chain uses TRBV18 with TRBJ1-6; 12 bases are a match to TRBD1. CDR3 length: 16 residues. V shed 5 bases, J shed 7 bases, and the junction held 6 bases outside the gene matches. CDR1 is KGHSH, CDR2 LQKENI, per germline. Here the CDR3 reads CASSIRGQGANSPLHF. The CDR3 DNA reads TGTGCCAGCTCAATCCGGGGACAGGGGGCAAATTCACCCCTCCACTTT.

The V gene is TRBV7-2, the J gene TRBJ2-1; the D gene is possibly TRBD2 (6 bases). The CDR3 is made up of 15 amino acids. The germline V gene encodes CDR1 SGHTA and CDR2 FQGNSA. V was clipped by 1 base and J by 3 bases, with 10 bases between them. CDR3 region: CASSLDSGDYNEQFF. The CDR3 bases are TGTGCCAGCAGCTTAGATAGCGGAGACTACAATGAGCAGTTCTTC.

This chain uses TRBV2 with TRBJ1-4, with 9 bases identical to TRBD1. With V trimmed by 10 bases and J by 8 bases, 8 bases remained unmatched. Germline assignment: CDR1 SNHLY and CDR2 FYNNEI. This CDR3 has 13 residues. The CDR3 sequence is CAIPGQGGEKLFF. In DNA form, the CDR3 reads TGTGCCATTCCGGGACAGGGAGGGGAAAAACTGTTTTTT.

CDR3 region: CASSHGGATPNYGYTF. The DNA for the CDR3 is TGTGCCAGCAGTCATGGGGGGGCGACCCCTAACTATGGCTACACCTTC. V usage is TRBV27 and J usage is TRBJ1-2; D might be TRBD1 (6 bases). Trimming removed 5 bases from V and 0 bases from J, with 16 bases in between. This CDR3 has 16 amino acids. Germline CDR1 MNHEY, CDR2 SMNVEV (reference sequence).

The V and J genes are TRBV28 and TRBJ1-5; TRBD1 aligns across 7 bases. Unmatched junction bases numbered 15, after V lost 6 bases and J lost 7 bases. In germline, CDR1 is MDHEN, CDR2 SYDVKM. The CDR3 consists of 16 residues. The CDR3 bases are TGTGCCAGCAGCCGCCTGGACAGGCCCCCGGAGCAGCCCCAGCATTTT. Its translation is CASSRLDRPPEQPQHF. Based on the CDR3 plus reference TRBV28 and TRBJ1-5, the full variable domain is DVKVTQSSRYLVKRTGEKVFLECVQDMDHENMFWYRQDPGLGLRLIYFSYDVKMKEKGDIPEGYSVSREKKERFSLILESASTNQTSMYLCASSRLDRPPEQPQHFGDGTRLSIL.

The V and J genes are TRBV10-3 and TRBJ2-1, with TRBD2 matching over 12 bases. J gave up 6 bases and V 10 bases, and 7 bases lay outside the gene matches. CDR3 length: 14 amino acids. CDR1 and CDR2 (germline): ENHRY, SYGVKD. CDR3 coding DNA: TGTGCCAACGCCCCGGGACTAGCGGGCAATGAGCAGTTCTTC. Translated, it gives CANAPGLAGNEQFF.

This chain uses TRBV10-1 with TRBJ2-2; TRBD2 might be the D (5 bases). CDR3 length: 14 amino acids. V gave up 0 bases and J gave up 6 bases, with 8 bases separating them. Germline V CDR1 and CDR2: WNHNN, SYGVQD (reference sequence). The CDR3 reads CASSESWESGELFF. The CDR3 DNA sequence: TGCGCCAGCAGTGAGTCGTGGGAGTCCGGGGAGCTGTTTTTT.

This clone came up once. The rearrangement uses TRBV7-6 and TRBJ2-2; 11 bases are a match to TRBD2. Trimming took 0 bases from V and 1 from J; bases not matched to a gene: 1. The germline V gene has CDR1 SGHVS and CDR2 FNYEAQ. The CDR3 loop spans 17 amino acids. The CDR3 loop is CASSLAGLAENTGELFF. CDR3 DNA: TGTGCCAGCAGCTTAGCGGGACTAGCGGAGAACACCGGGGAGCTGTTTTTT.

This chain connects TRBV12-1 to TRBJ2-2; the table's D call of TRBD1 was not tested on the DNA. TRBV12-1 is a documented pseudogene. The CDR3 is 17 amino acids. CDR3 DNA: TGTGCCAGCAGCCTAACCCACCTCGACAGAGACACCGGGGAGCTGTTTTTT. Translation gives CASSLTHLDRDTGELFF.

The chain carries TRBV11-1 and TRBJ2-2; D unclear. CDR3 length equals 15 residues. Germline V lookup: CDR1 SGHAT, CDR2 FQDESV (reference sequence). V lost 5 bases to trimming and J lost 3 bases, with 13 bases between them. The CDR3 reads CASSPLADYTGELFF. The CDR3 nucleotides read TGTGCCAGCAGCCCTTTAGCAGATTACACCGGGGAGCTGTTTTTT.

The CDR3 DNA reads TGTGCCAGCAGCTTAGGGGGGCCTCAGCCCCAGCATTTT. The encoded protein is CASSLGGPQPQHF. The chain employs TRBV7-9 and TRBJ1-5; TRBD1 is a possible D gene (6 bases). V lost 1 base and J 6 bases, leaving 7 bases between the germline ends. The V gene's germline CDR1 is SEHNR and CDR2 FQNEAQ (reference sequence). CDR3 length: 13 residues.

The chain uses TRBV7-2 and TRBJ2-1; D possibly corresponds to TRBD1 (6 bases). Trimming took 3 bases from V and 0 from J, leaving 12 bases between them. The length of the CDR3 is 16 residues. CDR1 SGHTA and CDR2 FQGNSA come from the germline V gene. CDR3 sequence: CASSLSTGNSYNEQFF. CDR3 nucleotides: TGTGCCAGCAGCTTGAGTACAGGGAACTCCTACAATGAGCAGTTCTTC.

This rearrangement joins TRBV4-1 to TRBJ2-1; D gene uncertain. This CDR3 comprises 13 residues. The V end lost 4 bases, the J end lost 6 bases, and 10 bases lay between the germline ends. Germline CDR1 and CDR2: MGHRA and YSYEKL. CDR3 bases: TGCGCCAGCAGCCGTTCGGAGACCAATGAGCAGTTCTTC. Amino acid sequence: CASSRSETNEQFF.

V usage is TRBV27 and J usage is TRBJ1-1; D is undetermined. The CDR3 totals 18 residues. The V gene lost 3 bases and the J gene lost 5 bases, with 25 bases spanning the gap. CDR1 MNHEY and CDR2 SMNVEV come from the germline V gene (reference sequence). CDR3 DNA: TGTGCCAGCAGTTTGTCAGTTGCGAGGGAGCGTCCGGGAACTGAAGCTTTCTTT. Protein sequence: CASSLSVARERPGTEAFF.

The chain employs TRBV5-1 and TRBJ2-5, with D hard to call. The J call is in doubt because the DNA end fits TRBJ2-7 better. Germline V gives CDR1 SGHRS, CDR2 YFSETQ. The CDR3 loop spans 12 amino acids. In DNA, the CDR3 is TGCGCCAGCAGCTTGGGCGTCTACGAGCAGTACTTC. Amino acid sequence: CASSLGVYEQYF.

The V and J genes are TRBV7-9 and TRBJ2-5; TRBD2 matches 11 bases. Germline lookup yields CDR1 SEHNR and CDR2 FQNEAQ (reference sequence). Unmatched junction bases numbered 4, after V lost 1 base and J lost 3 bases. This CDR3 contains 16 residues. The CDR3 nucleotides read TGTGCCAGCAGCTTAGGACTACTAGCGGGGGAAGAGACCCAGTACTTC. Its protein is CASSLGLLAGEETQYF.

The CDR3 sequence: CASSLELSYEQYF. The CDR3 bases are TGCGCCAGCAGCTTGGAACTTTCCTACGAGCAGTACTTC. The chain combines TRBV5-1 with TRBJ2-7; no firm D call. Germline-derived CDR1 and CDR2 are SGHRS and YFSETQ. The CDR3 loop spans 13 amino acids. The V gene lost 0 bases and the J gene lost 1 base, with 5 bases spanning the gap.

This clone has only one observation. The chain recombines TRBV27 with TRBJ2-1; no firm D call. V shed 4 bases and J shed 3 bases, with 10 bases lying between them. The germline gives CDR1 MNHEY, CDR2 SMNVEV (reference sequence). The CDR3 is made up of 14 amino acids. CDR3: CASSYSHFYNEQFF. As DNA, the CDR3 is TGTGCCAGCAGTTATAGTCATTTCTACAATGAGCAGTTCTTC.

This clone was detected once. This chain joins TRBV20-1 and TRBJ2-7; D is uncertain. Trimming cost V 2 bases and J 6 bases, with 8 bases left between them. The CDR3 runs 11 residues. Germline-derived CDR1 and CDR2 are DFQATT and SNEGSKA (reference sequence). The chain's CDR3 is CSARILAEQYF. CDR3 nucleotide sequence: TGCAGTGCTAGAATCCTGGCCGAGCAGTACTTC.